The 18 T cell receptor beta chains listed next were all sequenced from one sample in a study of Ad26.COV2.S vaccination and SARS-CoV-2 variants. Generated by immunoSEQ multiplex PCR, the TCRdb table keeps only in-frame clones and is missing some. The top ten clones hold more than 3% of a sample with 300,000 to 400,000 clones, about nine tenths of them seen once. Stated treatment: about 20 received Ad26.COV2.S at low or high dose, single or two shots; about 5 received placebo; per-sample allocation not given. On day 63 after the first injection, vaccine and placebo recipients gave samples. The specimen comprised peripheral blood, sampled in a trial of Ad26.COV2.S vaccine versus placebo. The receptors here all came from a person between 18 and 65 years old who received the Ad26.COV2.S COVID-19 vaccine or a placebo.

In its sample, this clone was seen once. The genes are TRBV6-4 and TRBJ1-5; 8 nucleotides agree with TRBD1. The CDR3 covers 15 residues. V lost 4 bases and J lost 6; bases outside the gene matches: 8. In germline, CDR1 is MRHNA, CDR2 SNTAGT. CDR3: CASSGKDRGSQPQHF. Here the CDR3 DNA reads TGTGCCAGCAGTGGCAAAGACAGGGGAAGTCAGCCCCAGCATTTT.

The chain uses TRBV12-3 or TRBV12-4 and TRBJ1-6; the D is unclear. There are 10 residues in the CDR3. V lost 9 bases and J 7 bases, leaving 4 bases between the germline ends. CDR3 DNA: TGTGCCAGGGGGAATTCACCCCTCCACTTT. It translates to CARGNSPLHF.

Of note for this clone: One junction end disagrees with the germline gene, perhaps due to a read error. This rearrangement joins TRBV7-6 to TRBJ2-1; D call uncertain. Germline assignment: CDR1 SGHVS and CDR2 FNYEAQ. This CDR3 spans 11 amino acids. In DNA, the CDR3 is TGTGCCAGCAGCTCCGACAATGAGCAGTTCTTC. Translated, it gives CASSSDNEQFF.

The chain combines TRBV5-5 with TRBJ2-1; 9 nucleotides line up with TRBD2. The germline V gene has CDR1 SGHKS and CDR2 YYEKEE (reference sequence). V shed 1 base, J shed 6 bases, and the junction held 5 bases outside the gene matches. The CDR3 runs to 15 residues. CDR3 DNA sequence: TGTGCCAGCAGCTTGCAAAGCGGGGGGCTCAATGAGCAGTTCTTC. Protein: CASSLQSGGLNEQFF.

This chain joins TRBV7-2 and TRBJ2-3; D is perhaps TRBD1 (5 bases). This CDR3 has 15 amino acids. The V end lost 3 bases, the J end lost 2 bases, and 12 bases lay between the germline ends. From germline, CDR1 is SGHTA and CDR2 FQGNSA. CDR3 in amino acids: CASSFPGFSTDTQYF. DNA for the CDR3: TGTGCCAGCAGCTTCCCAGGGTTCTCCACAGATACGCAGTATTTT.

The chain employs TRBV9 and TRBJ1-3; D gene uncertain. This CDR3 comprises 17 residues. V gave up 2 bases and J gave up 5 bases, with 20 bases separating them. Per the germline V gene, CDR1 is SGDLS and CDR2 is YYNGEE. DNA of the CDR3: TGTGCCAGCAGCGTTCGTTCCGGGCATGGGGAGAGAAACACCATATATTTT. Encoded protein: CASSVRSGHGERNTIYF.

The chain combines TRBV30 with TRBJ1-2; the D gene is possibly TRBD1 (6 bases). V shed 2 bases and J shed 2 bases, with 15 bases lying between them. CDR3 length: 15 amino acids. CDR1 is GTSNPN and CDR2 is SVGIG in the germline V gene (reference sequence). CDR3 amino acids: CAWSSRGGANYGYTF. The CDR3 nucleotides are TGTGCCTGGAGTTCCCGGGGGGGCGCAAACTATGGCTACACCTTC.

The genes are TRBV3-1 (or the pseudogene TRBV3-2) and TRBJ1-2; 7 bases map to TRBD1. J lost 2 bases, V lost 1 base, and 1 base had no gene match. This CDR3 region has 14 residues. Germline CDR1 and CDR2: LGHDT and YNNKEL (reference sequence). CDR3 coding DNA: TGTGCCAGCAGCCAAGGCAGGGGGAACTATGGCTACACCTTC. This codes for CASSQGRGNYGYTF.

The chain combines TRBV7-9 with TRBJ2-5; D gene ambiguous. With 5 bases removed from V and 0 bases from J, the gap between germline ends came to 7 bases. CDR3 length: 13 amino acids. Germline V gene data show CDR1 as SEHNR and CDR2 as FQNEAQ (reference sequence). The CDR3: CASSVDNQETQYF. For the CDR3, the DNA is TGTGCCAGCAGCGTCGACAACCAAGAGACCCAGTACTTC.

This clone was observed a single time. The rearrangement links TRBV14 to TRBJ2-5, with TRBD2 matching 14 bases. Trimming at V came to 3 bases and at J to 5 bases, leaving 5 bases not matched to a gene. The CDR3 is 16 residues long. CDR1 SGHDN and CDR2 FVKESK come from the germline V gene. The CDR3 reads CASSQGTSGGGETQYF. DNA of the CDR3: TGTGCCAGCAGCCAGGGGACTAGCGGGGGAGGTGAGACCCAGTACTTC.

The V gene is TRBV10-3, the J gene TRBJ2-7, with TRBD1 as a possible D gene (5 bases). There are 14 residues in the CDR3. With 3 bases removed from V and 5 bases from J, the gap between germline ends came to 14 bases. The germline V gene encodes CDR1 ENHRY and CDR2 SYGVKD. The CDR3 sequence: CAISETGRAHEQYF. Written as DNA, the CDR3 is TGTGCCATCAGTGAAACAGGTAGGGCGCACGAGCAGTACTTC.

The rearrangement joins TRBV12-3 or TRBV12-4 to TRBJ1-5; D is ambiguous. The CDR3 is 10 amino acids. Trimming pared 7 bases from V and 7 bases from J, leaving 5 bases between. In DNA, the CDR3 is TGTGCCAGCAAGTACCAGCCCCAGCATTTT. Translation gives CASKYQPQHF.

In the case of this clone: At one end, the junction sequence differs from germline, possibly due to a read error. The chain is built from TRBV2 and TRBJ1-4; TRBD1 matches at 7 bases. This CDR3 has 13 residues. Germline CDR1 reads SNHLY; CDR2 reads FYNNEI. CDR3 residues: CASSEARGQGGHF. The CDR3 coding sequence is TGTGCCAGCAGTGAAGCGAGGGGGCAGGGAGGGCATTTT.

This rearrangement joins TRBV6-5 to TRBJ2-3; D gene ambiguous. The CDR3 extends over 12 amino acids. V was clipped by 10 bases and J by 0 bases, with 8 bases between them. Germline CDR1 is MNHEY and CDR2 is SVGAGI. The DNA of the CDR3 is TGTGCCACCGGGCGGAGCACAGATACGCAGTATTTT. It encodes CATGRSTDTQYF.

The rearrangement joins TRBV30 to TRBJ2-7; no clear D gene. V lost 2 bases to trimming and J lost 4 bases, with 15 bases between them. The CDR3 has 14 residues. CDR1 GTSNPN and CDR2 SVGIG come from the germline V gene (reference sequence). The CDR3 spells CAWSKTLPGYEQYF. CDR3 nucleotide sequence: TGTGCCTGGAGTAAAACCCTGCCTGGTTACGAGCAGTACTTC.

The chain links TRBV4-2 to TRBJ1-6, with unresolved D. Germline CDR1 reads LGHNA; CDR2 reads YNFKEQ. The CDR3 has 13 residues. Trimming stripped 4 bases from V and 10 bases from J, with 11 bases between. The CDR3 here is CASSPRLGSPLHF. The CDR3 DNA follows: TGTGCCAGCAGCCCCCGACTTGGGTCACCCCTCCACTTT.

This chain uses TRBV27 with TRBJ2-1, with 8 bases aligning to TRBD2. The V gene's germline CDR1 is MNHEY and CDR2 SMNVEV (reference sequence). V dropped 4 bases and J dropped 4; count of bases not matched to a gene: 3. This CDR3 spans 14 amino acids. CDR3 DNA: TGTGCCAGCAGTTCCCCGGGGGGGTACAATGAGCAGTTCTTC. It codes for CASSSPGGYNEQFF.

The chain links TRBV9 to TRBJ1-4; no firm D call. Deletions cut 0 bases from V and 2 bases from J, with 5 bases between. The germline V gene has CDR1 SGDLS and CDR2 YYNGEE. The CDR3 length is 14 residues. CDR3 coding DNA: TGTGCCAGCAGCGTAGACAGTACTAATGAAAAACTGTTTTTT. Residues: CASSVDSTNEKLFF.